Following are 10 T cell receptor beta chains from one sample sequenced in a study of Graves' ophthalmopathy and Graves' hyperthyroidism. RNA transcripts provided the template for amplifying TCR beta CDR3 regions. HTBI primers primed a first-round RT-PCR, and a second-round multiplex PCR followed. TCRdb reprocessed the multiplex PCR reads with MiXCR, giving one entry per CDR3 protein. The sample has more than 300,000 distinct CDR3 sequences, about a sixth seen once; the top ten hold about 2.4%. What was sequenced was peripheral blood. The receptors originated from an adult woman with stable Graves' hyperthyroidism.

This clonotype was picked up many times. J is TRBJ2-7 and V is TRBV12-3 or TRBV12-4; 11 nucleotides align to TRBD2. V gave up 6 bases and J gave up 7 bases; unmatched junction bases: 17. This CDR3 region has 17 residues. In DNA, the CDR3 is TGTGCCAGCAGACACAACAAGACTAGCGGGACGTCTTGGGAGCAGTACTTC. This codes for CASRHNKTSGTSWEQYF.

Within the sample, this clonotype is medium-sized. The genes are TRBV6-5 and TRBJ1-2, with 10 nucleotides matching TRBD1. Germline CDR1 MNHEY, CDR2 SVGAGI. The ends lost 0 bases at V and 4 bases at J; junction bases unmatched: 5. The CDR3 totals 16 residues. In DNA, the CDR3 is TGTGCCAGCAGTTACTCCCGGACAGGGGGAAGCTATGGCTACACCTTC. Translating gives CASSYSRTGGSYGYTF.

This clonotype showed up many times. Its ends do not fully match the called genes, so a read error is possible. The CDR3 bases are TGTGCCAGCAGCTTAGCGTTTTCTCCGTACGAGCGGTACTTC. This codes for CASSLAFSPYERYF. The V call is TRBV7-2, the J call TRBJ2-7; D is ambiguous. CDR1 is SGHTA and CDR2 is FQGNSA in the germline V gene. CDR3 length: 14 amino acids.

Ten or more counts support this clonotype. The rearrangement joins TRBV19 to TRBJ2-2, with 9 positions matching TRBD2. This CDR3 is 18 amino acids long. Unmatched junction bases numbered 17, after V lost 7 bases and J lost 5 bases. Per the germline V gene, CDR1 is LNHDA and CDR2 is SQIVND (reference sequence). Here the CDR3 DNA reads TGTGCCAGTACCCCAGGCGGGAGGGGAACGGCGGGAACCGGGGAGCTGTTTTTT. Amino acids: CASTPGGRGTAGTGELFF.

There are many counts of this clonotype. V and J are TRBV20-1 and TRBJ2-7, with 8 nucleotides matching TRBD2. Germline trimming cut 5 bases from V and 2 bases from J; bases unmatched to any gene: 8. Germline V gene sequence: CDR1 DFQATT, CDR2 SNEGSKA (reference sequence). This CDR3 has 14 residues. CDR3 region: CSAPIAGNPYEQYF. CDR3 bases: TGCAGTGCTCCCATAGCGGGAAATCCCTACGAGCAGTACTTC.

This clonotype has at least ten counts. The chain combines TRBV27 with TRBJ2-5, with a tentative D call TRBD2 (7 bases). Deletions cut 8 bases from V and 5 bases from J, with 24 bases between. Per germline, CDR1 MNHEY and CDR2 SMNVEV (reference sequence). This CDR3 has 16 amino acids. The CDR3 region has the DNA TGTGCCAGCCAGATGGTGACAGGCAACGGGGGGGAGACCCAGTACTTC. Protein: CASQMVTGNGGETQYF.

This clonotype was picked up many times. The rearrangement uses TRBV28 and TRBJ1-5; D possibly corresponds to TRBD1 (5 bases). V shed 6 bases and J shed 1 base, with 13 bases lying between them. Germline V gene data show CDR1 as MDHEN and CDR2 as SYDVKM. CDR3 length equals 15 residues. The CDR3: CASRVQVGSNQPQHF. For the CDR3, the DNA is TGTGCCAGCAGAGTACAGGTCGGGAGCAATCAGCCCCAGCATTTT.

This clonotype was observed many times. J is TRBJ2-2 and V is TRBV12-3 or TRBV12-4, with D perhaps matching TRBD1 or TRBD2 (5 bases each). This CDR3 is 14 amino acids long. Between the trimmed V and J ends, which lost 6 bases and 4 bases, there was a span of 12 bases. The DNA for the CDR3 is TGTGCCAGCAGACTGTCAGGGACCACCGGGGAGCTGTTTTTT. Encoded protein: CASRLSGTTGELFF.

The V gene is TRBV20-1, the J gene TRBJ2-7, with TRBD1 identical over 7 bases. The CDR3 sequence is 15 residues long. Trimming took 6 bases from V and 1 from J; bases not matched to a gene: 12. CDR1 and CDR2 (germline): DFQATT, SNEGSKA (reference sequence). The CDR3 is CSAVQGSMHSYEQYF. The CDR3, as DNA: TGCAGTGCCGTACAGGGGTCTATGCATTCCTACGAGCAGTACTTC.

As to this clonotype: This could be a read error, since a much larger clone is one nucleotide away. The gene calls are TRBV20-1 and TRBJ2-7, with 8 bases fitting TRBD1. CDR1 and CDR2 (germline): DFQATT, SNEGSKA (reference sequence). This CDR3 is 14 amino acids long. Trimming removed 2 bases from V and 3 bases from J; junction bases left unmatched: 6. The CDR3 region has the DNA TGCAGTGCTAGATCCGGGACAGGACTCTACGAGCAGTACTTC. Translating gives CSARSGTGLYEQYF.